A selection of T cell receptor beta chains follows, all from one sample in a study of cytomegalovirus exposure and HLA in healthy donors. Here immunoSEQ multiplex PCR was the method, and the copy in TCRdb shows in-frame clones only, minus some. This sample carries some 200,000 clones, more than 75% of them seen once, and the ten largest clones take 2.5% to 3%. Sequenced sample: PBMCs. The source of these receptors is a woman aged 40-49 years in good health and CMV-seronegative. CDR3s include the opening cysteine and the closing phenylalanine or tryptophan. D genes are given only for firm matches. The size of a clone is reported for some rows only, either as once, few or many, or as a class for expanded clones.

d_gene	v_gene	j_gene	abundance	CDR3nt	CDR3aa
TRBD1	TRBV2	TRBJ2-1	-	TGTGCCAGCAGTTCAACGACAGGACAGGCAAAGCAGTTCTTC	CASSSTTGQAKQFF
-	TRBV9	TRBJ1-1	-	TGTGCCAGCAGCGCACTAACAGGTCAGACTGAAGCTTTCTTT	CASSALTGQTEAFF
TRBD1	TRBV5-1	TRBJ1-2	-	TGCGCCAGCAGCCTAACAGGGGCTAACTATGGCTACACCTTC	CASSLTGANYGYTF
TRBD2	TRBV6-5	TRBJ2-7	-	TGTGCCAGCACCCATACAGCGGGAGGTCTCTACGAGCAGTACTTC	CASTHTAGGLYEQYF
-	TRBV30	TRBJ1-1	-	TGTGCCTGGAGTTTAAGGGGCTACACTGAAGCTTTCTTT	CAWSLRGYTEAFF
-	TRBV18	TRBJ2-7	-	TGTGCCAGCTCCCCAGGGGCTGGCGACGAGCAGTACTTC	CASSPGAGDEQYF
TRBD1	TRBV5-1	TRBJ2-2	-	TGCGCCAGCAGTCTAAGGGACAGGGATGACACCGGGGAGCTGTTTTTT	CASSLRDRDDTGELFF
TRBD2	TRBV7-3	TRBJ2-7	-	TGTGCCAGCAGCTCTCGACTAGCGGGAGTTTCCGAGCAGTACTTC	CASSSRLAGVSEQYF
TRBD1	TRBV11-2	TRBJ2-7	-	TGTGCCAGCAGCACCCCCCCCGGGACAGGGGGCTACGAGCAGTACTTC	CASSTPPGTGGYEQYF
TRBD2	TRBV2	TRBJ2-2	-	TGTGCCAGCAGTGAAGTACTAGCGGGCACCGGGGAGCTGTTTTTT	CASSEVLAGTGELFF
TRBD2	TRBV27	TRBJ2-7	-	TGTGCCAGCAGTCTCGGGACTAGCGGATACGAGCAGTACTTC	CASSLGTSGYEQYF
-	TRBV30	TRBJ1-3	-	TGTGCCTGGAGTGTACGTCCTAACTCTGGAAACACCATATATTTT	CAWSVRPNSGNTIYF
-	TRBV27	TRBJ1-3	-	TGTGCCAGCAGTTTGGCAGGTTCTGGAAACACCATATATTTT	CASSLAGSGNTIYF
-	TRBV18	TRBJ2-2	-	TGTGCCAGCTCACCAGGGAATAGCGGTCCCGGGGAGCTGTTTTTT	CASSPGNSGPGELFF
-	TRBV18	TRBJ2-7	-	TGTGCCAGCCCCGCAGATCCGGGTTGGTACGAGCAGTACTTC	CASPADPGWYEQYF
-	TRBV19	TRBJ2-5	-	TGTGCCAGTAGTATTGGGCAGGGCCAAGAGACCCAGTACTTC	CASSIGQGQETQYF
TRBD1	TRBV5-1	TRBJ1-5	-	TGCGCCAGCAGCGCGACCGGGACAGATAATCAGCCCCAGCATTTT	CASSATGTDNQPQHF
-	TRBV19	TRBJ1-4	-	TGTGCCAGTAGTAACGTCCAGGGCCGGAAACTGTTTTTT	CASSNVQGRKLFF
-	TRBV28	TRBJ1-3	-	TGTGCCAGCAGTCCAGGGATAAACACCATATATTTT	CASSPGINTIYF
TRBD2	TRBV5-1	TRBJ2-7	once	TGCGCCAGCAGCTATTCGACTAGCGGGATCGGGTCTTACGAGCAGTACTTC	CASSYSTSGIGSYEQYF
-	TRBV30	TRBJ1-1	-	TGTGCCTGGGCCCCTCAGGGTGCACACACTGAAGCTTTCTTT	CAWAPQGAHTEAFF
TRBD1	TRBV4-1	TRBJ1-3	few	TGCGCCAGCAGCCAAGGACAGGGCCCGAACACCATATATTTT	CASSQGQGPNTIYF
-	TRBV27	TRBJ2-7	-	TGTGCCAGCAGTTTATCGACGGGAGCTTACTACGAGCAGTACTTC	CASSLSTGAYYEQYF
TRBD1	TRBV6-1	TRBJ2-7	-	TGTGCCAGCAGGGTGGGACAGGGCCTTTACTTGAAATACTTC	CASRVGQGLYLKYF
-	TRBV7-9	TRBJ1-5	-	TGTGCCAGCAGCTTTGACAGCCAGCCCCAGCATTTT	CASSFDSQPQHF
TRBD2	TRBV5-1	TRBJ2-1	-	TGCGCCAGCACCAGAGGCGGGAGCTCCTACAATGAGCAGTTCTTC	CASTRGGSSYNEQFF